The TCR beta chain under discussion was sequenced for a study of blood T cell repertoires in COVID-19. On the study more broadly: Samples representing acute and convalescent COVID-19 were sourced from the United States, Italy and Spain. The analysed material was cDNA or gDNA that came from T cells, B-cell-depleted T cells, or PBMCs.

Trimming cost V 3 bases and J 7 bases; bases outside gene matches: 10. Germline CDR1 SGHRS, CDR2 YFSETQ. The CDR3 is 15 amino acids. Per the study methods: Using reference gene primer amplification, nucleated cell counts were estimated. Sequencing used immunoSEQ multiplex PCR; TCRdb keeps in-frame clones, though not all of them. D and trimming were read from the DNA, whereas the V and J calls and clone size are those reported in that table. Among just under 70,000 clones, 86% were seen once, and the ten largest hold about 8.1%. This TCR was sampled from a young man with acute or convalescent COVID-19. The material sequenced was peripheral blood. This sequence joins TRBV5-1 and TRBJ2-7, with TRBD2 matching over 10 bases. Written as DNA, the CDR3 is TGCGCCAGCAGCTCCGGACTAGCGGCCGGTGGGGAGCAGTACTTC. Amino acids: CASSSGLAAGGEQYF.